The source of this T cell receptor (beta chain) is a study of control samples from healthy donors and cancer patients (dated by TCRdb to between 2020 and 2021). Library preparation employed the immunoSEQ multiplex PCR assay. The source is immuneACCESS, and TCRdb retained only in-frame sequences with V and J called. Part of the clones is not carried over; for the studies checked, unresolved V genes explain less than half of this, and the remainder is unexplained. For this sample the table gives 100,000 to 150,000 clones, of which about 93% were detected only once. The top ten clones comprise roughly 2.7% of the sample. To note about this clone: Its antigen specificity is not known. No much larger clone exists at a distance of one base, and base qualities are not known.

The germline V gene yields SGDLS for CDR1 and YYNGEE for CDR2. V loses 3 bases, J loses 1 base, and the germline ends lie 5 bases apart. The CDR3 numbers 12 residues from cysteine through phenylalanine. The only DNA kept is the CDR3, 36 bases in frame from the first base. This receptor was identified in a young man in good health. The rearranged chain carries TRBV9 and TRBJ2-7, with the D call perhaps TRBD1 or TRBD2, as 5 bases match in each case. Material for sequencing was blood. The nucleotides read TGTGCCAGCAGCGGGGGGTCCTACGAGCAGTACTTC. Translation gives CASSGGSYEQYF.